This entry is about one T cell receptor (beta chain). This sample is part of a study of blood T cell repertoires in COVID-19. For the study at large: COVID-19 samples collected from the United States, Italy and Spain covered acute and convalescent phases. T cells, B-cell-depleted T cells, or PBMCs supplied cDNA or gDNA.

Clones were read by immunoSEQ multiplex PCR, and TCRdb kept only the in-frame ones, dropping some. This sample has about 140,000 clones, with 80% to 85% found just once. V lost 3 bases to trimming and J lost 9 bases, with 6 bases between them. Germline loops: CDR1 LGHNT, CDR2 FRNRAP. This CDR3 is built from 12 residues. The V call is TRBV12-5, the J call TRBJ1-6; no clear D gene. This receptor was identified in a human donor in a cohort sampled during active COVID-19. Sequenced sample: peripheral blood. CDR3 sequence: CASGFLSSPLHF. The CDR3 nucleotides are TGTGCTAGTGGTTTCCTTTCTTCACCCCTCCACTTT.